This T cell receptor beta chain was identified during a study of TIL therapy for anti-PD-1-resistant metastatic lung cancer. Documented time point: pre-treatment sample, taken before nivolumab and TIL therapy. The tumor samples were excised metastases, mostly pleural nodules or supraclavicular lymph nodes. Sequencing used immunoSEQ v3. Libraries were prepared by immunoSEQ multiplex PCR; TCRdb keeps only in-frame clonotypes and omits some of them. The sample includes approximately 12,000 clones, approximately 52% of them seen just once. Material: tumor tissue, obtained at baseline. The clonotype was recovered from a person between 25 and 80 years old with non-small cell lung cancer.

The chain's CDR3 is CASSPLKDNEQFF. The DNA of the CDR3 is TGTGCCAGCTCACCCTTGAAGGACAATGAGCAGTTCTTC. This sequence joins TRBV18 and TRBJ2-1; D not certain. The germline V gene encodes CDR1 KGHSH and CDR2 LQKENI. The V end lost 3 bases, the J end lost 5 bases, and 8 bases lay between the germline ends. This CDR3 comprises 13 residues.